This T cell receptor (beta chain) derives from a study of T-cell reconstitution after alpha-beta-depleted transplantation in children. General study results and limits: T-cell numbers and diversity, one year after transplant, stemmed largely from T cells that were newly produced.

The library targeted TCRbeta and was prepared with unique molecular identifiers. TCRdb re-derived calls from the PCR reads in MiXCR, one entry per CDR3 protein. The table records around 700,000 distinct CDR3 sequences, around 14% of them present only once. Germline loops: CDR1 MGHDK, CDR2 SYGVNS. V was pared by 4 bases and J by 5 bases, with 14 bases between. The length of the CDR3 is 14 residues. About this clonotype itself: Its matching antigen is unknown.

V is TRBV25-1 and J is TRBJ2-5; D not certain. This TCR derives from a girl under 10 years old with congenital amegakaryocytic thrombocytopenia, due to receive a stem cell transplant. The starting material was PBMCs, obtained before TCRalphabeta/CD19-depleted stem cell transplant. CDR3 sequence reads: CASSVTPGTETQYF. CDR3 in DNA: TGTGCCAGCAGTGTTACCCCTGGAACCGAGACCCAGTACTTC.